A selection of T cell receptor beta chains follows, all from one sample in a study of shared clonotypes between healthy human individuals. Only in-frame clones appear in the TCRdb table, and some are missing; sequencing was by immunoSEQ multiplex PCR. This repertoire shows about 470,000 clones, roughly 83% found once; its top ten account for about 12%. Sequencing was performed on PBMCs. These receptors were obtained from a woman between 35 and 50 years old in good health. Some clones in this sample may be carry-over from other donors' samples. Both conserved end residues are part of each CDR3. The D gene is left open where the match is weak. Size is omitted from some rows. Given values are once, few, many or a class for expanded clones.

v_call: TRBV19
d_call: TRBD1
clone_size: NA
j_call: TRBJ2-1
cdr3_aa: CASIPRQGVGYNEQFF
cdr3_nt: TGTGCCAGTATTCCTAGACAGGGAGTGGGCTACAATGAGCAGTTCTTC

v_call: TRBV6-1
d_call: TRBD2
clone_size: NA
j_call: TRBJ2-1
cdr3_aa: CASSAGTSAYNEQFF
cdr3_nt: TGTGCCAGCAGTGCCGGGACTAGCGCGTACAATGAGCAGTTCTTC

v_call: TRBV5-1
d_call: TRBD2
clone_size: NA
j_call: TRBJ2-3
cdr3_aa: CASSTQTSYTDTQYF
cdr3_nt: TGCGCCAGCAGCACCCAGACTAGCTACACAGATACGCAGTATTTT

v_call: TRBV7-2
d_call: TRBD2
clone_size: NA
j_call: TRBJ2-7
cdr3_aa: CASSSSGTPYEQYF
cdr3_nt: TGTGCCAGCAGCTCTAGCGGGACCCCCTACGAGCAGTACTTC

v_call: TRBV5-1
d_call: NA
clone_size: once
j_call: TRBJ2-3
cdr3_aa: CASSWALAGDTQYF
cdr3_nt: TGCGCCAGCAGCTGGGCACTAGCAGGGGATACGCAGTATTTT

v_call: TRBV5-1
d_call: TRBD1
clone_size: NA
j_call: TRBJ2-7
cdr3_aa: CASSSPGQGYEQYF
cdr3_nt: TGCGCCAGCAGCTCGCCGGGACAGGGATACGAGCAGTACTTC

v_call: TRBV6-5
d_call: NA
clone_size: NA
j_call: TRBJ1-4
cdr3_aa: CASSPRGLANEKLFF
cdr3_nt: TGTGCCAGCAGCCCAAGGGGTTTGGCTAATGAAAAACTGTTTTTT

v_call: TRBV19
d_call: TRBD2
clone_size: NA
j_call: TRBJ2-1
cdr3_aa: CASSVRTSGSYNEQFF
cdr3_nt: TGTGCCAGTAGTGTCCGGACTAGCGGTTCCTACAATGAGCAGTTCTTC

v_call: TRBV7-9
d_call: NA
clone_size: NA
j_call: TRBJ2-5
cdr3_aa: CASSSDSFWETQYF
cdr3_nt: TGTGCCAGCAGCTCGGACAGCTTTTGGGAGACCCAGTACTTC

v_call: TRBV6-6
d_call: TRBD1
clone_size: NA
j_call: TRBJ1-3
cdr3_aa: CASSAGQGTQF
cdr3_nt: TGTGCCAGCAGTGCCGGACAGGGCACACAGTTT

v_call: TRBV30
d_call: NA
clone_size: NA
j_call: TRBJ2-1
cdr3_aa: CAWSVNGRNNEQFF
cdr3_nt: TGTGCCTGGAGTGTAAATGGGAGGAACAATGAGCAGTTCTTC

v_call: TRBV10-1
d_call: TRBD1
clone_size: once
j_call: TRBJ1-4
cdr3_aa: CASSPGQGRNEKLFF
cdr3_nt: TGCGCCAGCAGTCCGGGACAGGGCCGGAATGAAAAACTGTTTTTT

v_call: TRBV10-3
d_call: NA
clone_size: NA
j_call: TRBJ2-2
cdr3_aa: CAISDHYDTGELFF
cdr3_nt: TGTGCCATCAGTGATCACTATGACACCGGGGAGCTGTTTTTT

v_call: TRBV28
d_call: NA
clone_size: NA
j_call: TRBJ2-7
cdr3_aa: CASSSIARGRVYEQYF
cdr3_nt: TGTGCCAGCAGTTCGATTGCCCGGGGCCGGGTCTACGAGCAGTACTTC

v_call: TRBV19
d_call: TRBD1
clone_size: NA
j_call: TRBJ1-4
cdr3_aa: CASSIGNRDRANEKLFF
cdr3_nt: TGTGCCAGTAGTATAGGCAACCGGGACAGGGCTAATGAAAAACTGTTTTTT

v_call: TRBV5-1
d_call: NA
clone_size: few
j_call: TRBJ2-7
cdr3_aa: CASSLPVGGEQYF
cdr3_nt: TGCGCCAGCAGCTTGCCGGTCGGGGGCGAGCAGTACTTC

v_call: TRBV6-6
d_call: NA
clone_size: once
j_call: TRBJ1-5
cdr3_aa: CASSPRGLGGNQPQHF
cdr3_nt: TGTGCCAGCAGCCCCAGGGGTCTAGGGGGCAATCAGCCCCAGCATTTT

v_call: TRBV7-9
d_call: NA
clone_size: NA
j_call: TRBJ2-7
cdr3_aa: CASSPRAVPLSYEQYF
cdr3_nt: TGTGCCAGCAGCCCCCGAGCGGTTCCACTCTCCTACGAGCAGTACTTC

v_call: TRBV10-3
d_call: TRBD1
clone_size: NA
j_call: TRBJ1-3
cdr3_aa: CATGRDSSGNTIYF
cdr3_nt: TGTGCCACGGGGCGGGACAGCTCTGGAAACACCATATATTTT

v_call: TRBV2
d_call: NA
clone_size: NA
j_call: TRBJ1-1
cdr3_aa: CASRDSMNTEAFF
cdr3_nt: TGTGCCAGCAGGGACAGCATGAACACTGAAGCTTTCTTT